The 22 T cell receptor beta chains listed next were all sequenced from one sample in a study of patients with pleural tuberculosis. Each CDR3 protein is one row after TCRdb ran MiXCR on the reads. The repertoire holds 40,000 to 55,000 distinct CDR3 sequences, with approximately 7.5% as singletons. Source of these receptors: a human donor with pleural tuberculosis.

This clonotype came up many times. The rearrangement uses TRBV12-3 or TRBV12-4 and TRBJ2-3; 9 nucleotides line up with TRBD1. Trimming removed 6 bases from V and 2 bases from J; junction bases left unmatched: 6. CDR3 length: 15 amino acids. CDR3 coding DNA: TGTGCCAGCAGAAAGGGACAGGGATTCACAGATACGCAGTATTTT. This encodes CASRKGQGFTDTQYF.

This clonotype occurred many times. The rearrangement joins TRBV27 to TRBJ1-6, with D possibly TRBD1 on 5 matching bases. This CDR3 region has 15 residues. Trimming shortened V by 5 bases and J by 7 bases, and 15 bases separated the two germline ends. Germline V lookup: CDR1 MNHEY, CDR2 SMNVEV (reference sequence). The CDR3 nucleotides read TGTGCCAGCAGTCTACCTGGGGGGGGAAATTCACCCCTCCACTTT. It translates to CASSLPGGGNSPLHF.

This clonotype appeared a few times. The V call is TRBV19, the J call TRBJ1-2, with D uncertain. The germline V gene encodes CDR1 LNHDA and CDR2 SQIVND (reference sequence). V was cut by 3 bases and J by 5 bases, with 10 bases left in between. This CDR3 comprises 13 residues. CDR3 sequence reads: CASSIGREYGYTF. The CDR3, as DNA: TGTGCCAGTAGTATCGGGAGGGAGTATGGCTACACCTTC. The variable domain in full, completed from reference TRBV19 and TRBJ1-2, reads DGGITQSPKYLFRKEGQNVTLSCEQNLNHDAMYWYRQDPGQGLRLIYYSQIVNDFQKGDIAEGYSVSREKKESFPLTVTSAQKNPTAFYLCASSIGREYGYTFGSGTRLTVV.

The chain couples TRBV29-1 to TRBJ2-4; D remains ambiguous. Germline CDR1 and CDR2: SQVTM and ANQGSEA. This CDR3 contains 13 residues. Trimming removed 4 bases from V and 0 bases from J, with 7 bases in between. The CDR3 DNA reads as TGCAGCGTTGGGACCTTAGCCAAAAACATTCAGTACTTC. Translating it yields CSVGTLAKNIQYF.

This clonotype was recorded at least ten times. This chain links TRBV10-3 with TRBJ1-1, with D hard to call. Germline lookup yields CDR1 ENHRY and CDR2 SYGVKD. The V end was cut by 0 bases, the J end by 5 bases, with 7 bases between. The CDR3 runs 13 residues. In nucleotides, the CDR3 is TGTGCCATCAGTGAGTCTTCCGTGACTGAAGCTTTCTTT. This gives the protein CAISESSVTEAFF.

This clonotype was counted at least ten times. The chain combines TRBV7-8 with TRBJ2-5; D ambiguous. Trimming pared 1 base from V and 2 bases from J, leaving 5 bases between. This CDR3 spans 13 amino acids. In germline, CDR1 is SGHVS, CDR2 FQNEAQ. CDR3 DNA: TGTGCCAGCAGCTTAGTCCCTCAAGAGACCCAGTACTTC. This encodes CASSLVPQETQYF.

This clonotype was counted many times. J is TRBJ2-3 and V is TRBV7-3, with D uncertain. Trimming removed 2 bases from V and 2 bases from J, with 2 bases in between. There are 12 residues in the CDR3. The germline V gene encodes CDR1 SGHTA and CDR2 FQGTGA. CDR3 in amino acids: CASSLDTDTQYF. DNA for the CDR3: TGTGCCAGCAGCTTAGACACAGATACGCAGTATTTT.

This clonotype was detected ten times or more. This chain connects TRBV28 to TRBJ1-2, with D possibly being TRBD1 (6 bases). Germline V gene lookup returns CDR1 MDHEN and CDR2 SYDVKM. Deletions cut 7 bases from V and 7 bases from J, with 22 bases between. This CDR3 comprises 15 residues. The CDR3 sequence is CASTFNFRGIGGYTF. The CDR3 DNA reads TGTGCCAGCACCTTCAATTTCAGGGGAATTGGTGGCTACACCTTC.

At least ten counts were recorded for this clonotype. The CDR3 region is CASSLGLLSDSTDTQYF. Written as DNA, the CDR3 is TGTGCCAGCAGCTTAGGTCTTCTCTCGGACTCCACAGATACGCAGTATTTT. The rearrangement joins TRBV11-2 to TRBJ2-3, with D maybe TRBD2 (5 bases). The ends were cut back, 1 base at V and 2 bases at J, with 16 bases in the middle. This CDR3 has 17 amino acids. Germline V lookup: CDR1 SGHAT, CDR2 FQNNGV. Complete variable domain (other parts from reference TRBV11-2 and TRBJ2-3): EAGVAQSPRYKIIEKRQSVAFWCNPISGHATLYWYQQILGQGPKLLIQFQNNGVVDDSQLPKDRFSAERLKGVDSTLKIQPAKLEDSAVYLCASSLGLLSDSTDTQYFGPGTRLTVL.

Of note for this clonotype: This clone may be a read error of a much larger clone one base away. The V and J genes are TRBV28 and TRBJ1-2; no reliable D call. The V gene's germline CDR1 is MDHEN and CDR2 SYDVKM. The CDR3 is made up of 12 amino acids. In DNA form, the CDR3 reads TGTGCCGGCAGTCTCCCGGAGCATGGCTACACCTTC. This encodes CAGSLPEHGYTF.

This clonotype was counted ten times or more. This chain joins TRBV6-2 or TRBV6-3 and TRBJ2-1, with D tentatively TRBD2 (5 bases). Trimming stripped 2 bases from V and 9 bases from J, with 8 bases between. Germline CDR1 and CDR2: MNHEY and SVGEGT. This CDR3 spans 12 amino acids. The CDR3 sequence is CASSYVEGEQFF. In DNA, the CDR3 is TGTGCCAGCAGTTACGTCGAGGGTGAGCAGTTCTTC.

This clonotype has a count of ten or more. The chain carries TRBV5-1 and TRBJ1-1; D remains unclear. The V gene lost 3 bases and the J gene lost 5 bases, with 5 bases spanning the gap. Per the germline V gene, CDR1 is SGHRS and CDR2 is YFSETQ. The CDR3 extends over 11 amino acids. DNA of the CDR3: TGCGCCAGCAGCTCCGAAACTGAAGCTTTCTTT. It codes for CASSSETEAFF. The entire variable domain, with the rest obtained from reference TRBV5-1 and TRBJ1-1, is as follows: KAGVTQTPRYLIKTRGQQVTLSCSPISGHRSVSWYQQTPGQGLQFLFEYFSETQRNKGNFPGRFSGRQFSNSRSEMNVSTLELGDSALYLCASSSETEAFFGQGTRLTVV.

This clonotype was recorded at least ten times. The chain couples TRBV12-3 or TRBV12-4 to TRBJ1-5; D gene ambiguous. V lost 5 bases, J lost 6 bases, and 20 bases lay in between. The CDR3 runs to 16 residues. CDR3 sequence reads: CASSPRRPGRGQPQHF. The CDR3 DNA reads TGTGCCAGCAGTCCGAGACGACCCGGGCGCGGTCAGCCCCAGCATTTT.

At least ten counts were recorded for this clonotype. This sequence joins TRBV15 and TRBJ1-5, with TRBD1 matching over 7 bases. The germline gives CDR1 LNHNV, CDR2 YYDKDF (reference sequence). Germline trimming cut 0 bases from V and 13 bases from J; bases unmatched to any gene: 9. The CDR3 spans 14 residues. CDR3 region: CATSREGTAGGQHF. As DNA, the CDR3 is TGTGCCACCAGCAGAGAGGGGACAGCCGGGGGACAGCATTTT. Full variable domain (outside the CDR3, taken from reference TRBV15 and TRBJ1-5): DAMVIQNPRYQVTQFGKPVTLSCSQTLNHNVMYWYQQKSSQAPKLLFHYYDKDFNNEADTPDNFQSRRPNTSFCFLDIRSPGLGDTAMYLCATSREGTAGGQHFGDGTRLSIL.

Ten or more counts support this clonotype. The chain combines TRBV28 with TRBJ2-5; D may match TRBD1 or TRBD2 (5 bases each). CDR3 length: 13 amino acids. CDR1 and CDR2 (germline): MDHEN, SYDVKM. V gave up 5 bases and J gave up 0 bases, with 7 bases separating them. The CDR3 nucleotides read TGTGCCAGCAGTGGGACGTACCAAGAGACCCAGTACTTC. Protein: CASSGTYQETQYF.

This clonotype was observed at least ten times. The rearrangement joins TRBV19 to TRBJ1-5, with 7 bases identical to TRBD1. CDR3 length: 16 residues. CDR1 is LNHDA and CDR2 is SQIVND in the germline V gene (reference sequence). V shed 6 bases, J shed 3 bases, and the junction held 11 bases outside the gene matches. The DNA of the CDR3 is TGTGCCAGTAGCCTAACCGGGACAGACTACAATCAGCCCCAGCATTTT. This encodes CASSLTGTDYNQPQHF.

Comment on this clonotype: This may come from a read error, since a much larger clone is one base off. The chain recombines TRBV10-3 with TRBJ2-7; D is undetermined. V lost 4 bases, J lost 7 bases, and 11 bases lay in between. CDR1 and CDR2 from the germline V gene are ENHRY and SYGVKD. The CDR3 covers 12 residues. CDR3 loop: CAISGRVGEQYF. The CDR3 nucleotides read TGTGCCATCAGTGGTAGGGTGGGAGAGCAGTACTTC.

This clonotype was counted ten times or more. The CDR3 loop reads CASSAPGRSMGSPLHF. In DNA, the CDR3 is TGTGCCAGCAGTGCCCCGGGACGGAGTATGGGTTCACCCCTCCACTTT. The V and J genes are TRBV25-1 and TRBJ1-6; possible D gene TRBD1, 5 bases. CDR1 and CDR2 (germline): MGHDK, SYGVNS. V was pared by 4 bases and J by 9 bases, with 19 bases between. The CDR3 contains 16 residues.

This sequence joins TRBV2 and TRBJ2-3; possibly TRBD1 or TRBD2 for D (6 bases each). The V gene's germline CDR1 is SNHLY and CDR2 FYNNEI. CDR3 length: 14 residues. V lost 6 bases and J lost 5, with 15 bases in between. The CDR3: CASRGGSPLDTQYF. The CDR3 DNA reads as TGTGCCAGCAGGGGGGGCTCCCCTTTAGATACGCAGTATTTT.

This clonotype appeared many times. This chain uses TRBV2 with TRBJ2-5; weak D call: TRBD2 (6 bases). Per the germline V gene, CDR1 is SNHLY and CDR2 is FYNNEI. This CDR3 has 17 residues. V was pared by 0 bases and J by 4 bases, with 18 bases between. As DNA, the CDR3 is TGTGCCAGCAGTGAAGCCCCATCGAGACTAGTAATAGAGACCCAGTACTTC. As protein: CASSEAPSRLVIETQYF.

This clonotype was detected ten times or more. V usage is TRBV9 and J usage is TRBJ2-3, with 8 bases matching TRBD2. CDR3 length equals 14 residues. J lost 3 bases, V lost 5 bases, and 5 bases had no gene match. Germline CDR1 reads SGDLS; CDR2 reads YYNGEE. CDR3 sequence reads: CASRPGLVTDTQYF. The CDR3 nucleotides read TGTGCCAGCAGACCGGGACTAGTGACAGATACGCAGTATTTT. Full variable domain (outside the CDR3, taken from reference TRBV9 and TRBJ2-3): DSGVTQTPKHLITATGQRVTLRCSPRSGDLSVYWYQQSLDQGLQFLIQYYNGEERAKGNILERFSAQQFPDLHSELNLSSLELGDSALYFCASRPGLVTDTQYFGPGTRLTVL.

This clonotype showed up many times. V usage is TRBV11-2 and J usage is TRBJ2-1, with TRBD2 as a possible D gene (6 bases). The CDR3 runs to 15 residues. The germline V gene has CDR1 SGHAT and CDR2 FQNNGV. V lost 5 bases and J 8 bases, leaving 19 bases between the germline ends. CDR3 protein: CASSIRLGMSHEQFF. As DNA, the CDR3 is TGTGCCAGCAGCATCAGACTAGGGATGTCACATGAGCAGTTCTTC.